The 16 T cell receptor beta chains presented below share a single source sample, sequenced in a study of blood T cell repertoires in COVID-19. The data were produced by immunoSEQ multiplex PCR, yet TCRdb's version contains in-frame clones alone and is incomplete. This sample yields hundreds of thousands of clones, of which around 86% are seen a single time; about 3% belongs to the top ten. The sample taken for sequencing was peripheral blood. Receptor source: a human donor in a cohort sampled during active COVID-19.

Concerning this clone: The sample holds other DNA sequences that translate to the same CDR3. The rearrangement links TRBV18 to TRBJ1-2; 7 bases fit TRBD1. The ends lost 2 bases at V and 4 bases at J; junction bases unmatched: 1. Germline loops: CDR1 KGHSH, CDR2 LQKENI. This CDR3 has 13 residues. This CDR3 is CASSPDRAYGYTF. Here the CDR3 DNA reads TGTGCCAGCTCACCAGACAGGGCCTATGGCTACACCTTC. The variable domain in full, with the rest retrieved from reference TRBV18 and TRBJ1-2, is NAGVMQNPRHLVRRRGQEARLRCSPMKGHSHVYWYRQLPEEGLKFMVYLQKENIIDESGMPKERFSAEFPKEGPSILRIQQVVRGDSAAYFCASSPDRAYGYTFGSGTRLTVV.

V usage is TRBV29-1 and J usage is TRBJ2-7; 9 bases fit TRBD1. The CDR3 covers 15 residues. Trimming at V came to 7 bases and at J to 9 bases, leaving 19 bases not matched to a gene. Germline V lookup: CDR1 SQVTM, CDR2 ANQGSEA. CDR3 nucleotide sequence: TGCAGCGCCGCCACCGGACAGGGGATAGCAGGGAGGCAGTACTTC. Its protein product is CSAATGQGIAGRQYF.

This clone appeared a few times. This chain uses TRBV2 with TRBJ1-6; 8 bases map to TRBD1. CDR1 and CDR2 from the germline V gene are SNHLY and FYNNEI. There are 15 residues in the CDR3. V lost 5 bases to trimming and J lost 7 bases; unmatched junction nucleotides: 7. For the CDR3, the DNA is TGTGCCAGCAGTCCGCAGGACAGGGTAAATTCACCCCTCCACTTT. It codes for CASSPQDRVNSPLHF.

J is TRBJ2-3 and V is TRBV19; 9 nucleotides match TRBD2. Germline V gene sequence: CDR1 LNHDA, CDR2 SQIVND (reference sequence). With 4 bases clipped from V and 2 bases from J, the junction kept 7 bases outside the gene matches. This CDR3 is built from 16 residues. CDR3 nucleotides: TGTGCCAGTAGTAAGCGGGGGGAATCATTCACAGATACGCAGTATTTT. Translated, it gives CASSKRGESFTDTQYF.

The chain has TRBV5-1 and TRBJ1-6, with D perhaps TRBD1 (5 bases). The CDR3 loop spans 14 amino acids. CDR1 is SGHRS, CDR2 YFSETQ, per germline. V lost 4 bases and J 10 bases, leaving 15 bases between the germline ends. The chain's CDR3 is CASSPIGGGSPLHF. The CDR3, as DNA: TGCGCCAGCAGCCCAATTGGGGGGGGGTCACCCCTCCACTTT.

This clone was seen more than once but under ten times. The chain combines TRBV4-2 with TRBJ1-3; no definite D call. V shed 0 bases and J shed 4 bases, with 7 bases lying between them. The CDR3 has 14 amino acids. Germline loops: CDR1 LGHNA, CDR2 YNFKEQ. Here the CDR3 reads CASSQDSMGNTIYF. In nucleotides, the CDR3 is TGTGCCAGCAGCCAAGATAGTATGGGAAACACCATATATTTT.

The CDR3 nucleotides are TGTGCCAGCAGCTTGACCGGACAGGGGGCGCGAAGCTATGGCTACACCTTC. It is translated as CASSLTGQGARSYGYTF. The V and J genes are TRBV5-6 and TRBJ1-2; 11 nucleotides match TRBD1. CDR3 size: 17 residues. The trim removed 1 base at V and 4 bases at J, leaving 9 bases unmatched. Germline lookup yields CDR1 SGHDT and CDR2 YYEEEE.

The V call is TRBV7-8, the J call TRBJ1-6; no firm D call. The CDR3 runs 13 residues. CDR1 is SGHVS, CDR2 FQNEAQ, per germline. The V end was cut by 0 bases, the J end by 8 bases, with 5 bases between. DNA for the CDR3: TGTGCCAGCAGCTTAGCTTCTTATTCACCCCTCCACTTT. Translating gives CASSLASYSPLHF.

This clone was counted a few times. Written as DNA, the CDR3 is TGTGCCAGCAGCTTAAGGGACAGACCTAATTCACCCCTCCACTTT. Amino acids: CASSLRDRPNSPLHF. This chain connects TRBV27 to TRBJ1-6; 7 bases are a match to TRBD1. The V segment lost 6 bases and the J segment 6 bases; nucleotides outside the gene matches: 8. CDR1 and CDR2 from the germline V gene are MNHEY and SMNVEV (reference sequence). The CDR3 covers 15 residues.

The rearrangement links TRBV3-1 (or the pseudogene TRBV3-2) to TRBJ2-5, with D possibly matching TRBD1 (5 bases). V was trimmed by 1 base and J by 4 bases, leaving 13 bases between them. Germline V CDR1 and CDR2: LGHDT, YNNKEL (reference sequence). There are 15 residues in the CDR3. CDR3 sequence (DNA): TGTGCCAGCAGCCAAGGGAGTATTCAGGGAGAGACCCAGTACTTC. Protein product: CASSQGSIQGETQYF.

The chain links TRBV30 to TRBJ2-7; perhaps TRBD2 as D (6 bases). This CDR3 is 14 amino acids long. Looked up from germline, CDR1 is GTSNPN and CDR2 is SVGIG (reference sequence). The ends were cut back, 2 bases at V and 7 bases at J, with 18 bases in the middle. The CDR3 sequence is CAWSRGGTAGEQYF. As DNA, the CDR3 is TGTGCCTGGAGTCGAGGAGGTACGGCGGGGGAGCAGTACTTC.

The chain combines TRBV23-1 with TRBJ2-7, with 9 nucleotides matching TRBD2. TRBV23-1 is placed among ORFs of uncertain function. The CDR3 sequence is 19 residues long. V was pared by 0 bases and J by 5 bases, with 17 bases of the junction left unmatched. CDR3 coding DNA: TGCGCCAGCAGTCAATCGAAGTTCGGCCTAGCGGGAAATCTCGACGAGCAGTACTTC. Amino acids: CASSQSKFGLAGNLDEQYF.

The chain's CDR3 is CSATKSYNEQFF. DNA of the CDR3: TGCAGCGCTACAAAATCGTACAATGAGCAGTTCTTC. The chain has TRBV29-1 and TRBJ2-1; D remains unclear. Germline V gene lookup returns CDR1 SQVTM and CDR2 ANQGSEA. The CDR3 totals 12 residues. V was cut by 7 bases and J by 4 bases, with 11 bases left in between.

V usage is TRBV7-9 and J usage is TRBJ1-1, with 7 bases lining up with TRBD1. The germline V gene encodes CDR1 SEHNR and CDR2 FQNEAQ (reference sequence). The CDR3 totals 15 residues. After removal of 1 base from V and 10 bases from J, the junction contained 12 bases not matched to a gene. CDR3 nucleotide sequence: TGTGCCAGCAGCTTAGGGGTATCGGACAGGCCTATAGCTTTCTTT. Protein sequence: CASSLGVSDRPIAFF.

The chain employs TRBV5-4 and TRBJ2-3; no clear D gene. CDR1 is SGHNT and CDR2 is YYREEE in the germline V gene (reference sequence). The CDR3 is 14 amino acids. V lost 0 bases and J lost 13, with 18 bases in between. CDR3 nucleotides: TGTGCCAGCAGCTTGGCCTCGACGACACTTAGAGAGTATTTT. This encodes CASSLASTTLREYF.

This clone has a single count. The CDR3 loop is CASSLAGAPTDTQYF. The CDR3 nucleotides read TGTGCCAGCAGCTTAGCGGGGGCCCCCACAGATACGCAGTATTTT. V usage is TRBV7-8 and J usage is TRBJ2-3; the D gene is possibly TRBD1 (6 bases). The CDR3 has 15 amino acids. The V gene's germline CDR1 is SGHVS and CDR2 FQNEAQ. The V end was cut by 0 bases, the J end by 2 bases, with 9 bases between.